This T cell receptor beta chain was sequenced for a study of CD8+CD57+ T cells in acquired aplastic anemia. The study's findings and limits: Around 29 shared CD8+ CDR3s appeared highly expressed within patients' immunodominant clones.

Previously, flow cytometry had revealed CD8+CD57+ cell expansion in the patients chosen for sequencing. The CDR3 is 12 amino acids. Germline assignment: CDR1 DFQATT and CDR2 SNEGSKA (reference sequence). The V and J ends lost 2 bases and 7 bases respectively, with 8 bases between them. This clonotype has a count of ten or more. Its antigen is still unknown. Both TCR beta VDJ combination and CDR3 sequence profiling were carried out. Genomic DNA was the template for this profiling. A single record per CDR3 protein comes from TCRdb applying MiXCR to the reads. The sample comprises 200,000 to 300,000 distinct CDR3 sequences, approximately 82% of which are singletons, and 40% to 55% rests with the top ten.

The sequenced sample was sorted CD4+, CD8+, or CD8+CD57+ T cells (not recorded which) from PBMCs. J is TRBJ1-4 and V is TRBV20-1; D is uncertain. The clonotype was recovered from a human donor with aplastic anemia. CDR3 region: CSARPAGEKLFF. DNA of the CDR3: TGCAGTGCTAGACCGGCGGGTGAAAAACTGTTTTTT.